A selection of T cell receptor beta chains follows, all from one sample in a study of blood T cell repertoires in COVID-19. TCRdb's copy holds only in-frame clones and misses some; the assay was immunoSEQ multiplex PCR. The sample lists approximately 150,000 clones, around 86% occurring once. The sequenced material came from PBMCs or T cells enriched from blood (not recorded which). The origin of the receptors is a man aged 55 to 70 who had recovered from COVID-19. Both conserved end residues are part of each CDR3. D genes are given only for firm matches. Some rows mark clone size as missing; the rest say once, few, many or name a class of expanded clone.

CDR3	DNA	J	D	size	V
CASSPGQGSSDEQYF	TGCGCCAGCAGCCCGGGACAGGGAAGTTCTGACGAGCAGTACTTC	TRBJ2-7	TRBD1	.	TRBV5-1
CASSFPGSPLHF	TGTGCCAGCAGTTTTCCGGGGTCACCCCTCCACTTT	TRBJ1-6	.	.	TRBV6-5
CASSQDRGGLDYGYTF	TGTGCCAGCAGCCAAGATAGGGGGGGCCTTGACTATGGCTACACCTTC	TRBJ1-2	.	.	TRBV4-2
CASSYSRRQSLETQYF	TGTGCCAGCAGTTACTCGAGGCGGCAATCTCTGGAGACCCAGTACTTC	TRBJ2-5	.	.	TRBV6-5
CASSRTSGSGETQYF	TGTGCCAGCAGCCGGACTAGCGGGAGTGGGGAGACCCAGTACTTC	TRBJ2-5	TRBD2	.	TRBV7-3
CASSWGTAYEQYF	TGTGCCAGCAGCTGGGGGACTGCCTACGAGCAGTACTTC	TRBJ2-7	.	.	TRBV5-6
CASLPRGDSSYEQYF	TGTGCCAGCCTGCCTAGAGGTGATAGCTCCTACGAGCAGTACTTC	TRBJ2-7	.	.	TRBV27
CASSRTGGELFF	TGTGCCAGCAGCCGAACTGGCGGGGAGCTGTTTTTT	TRBJ2-2	.	.	TRBV4-2
CASSAQARGYEGYTF	TGTGCCAGCAGCGCCCAGGCCCGGGGGTATGAAGGCTACACCTTC	TRBJ1-2	.	.	TRBV5-4
CASSPRLVTGVETQYF	TGTGCCAGCAGCCCACGACTAGTGACAGGGGTAGAGACCCAGTACTTC	TRBJ2-5	TRBD1	.	TRBV3-1/TRBV3-2
CASSSARDRTGNTIYF	TGTGCCAGCAGCTCGGCGAGGGACAGAACTGGAAACACCATATATTTT	TRBJ1-3	TRBD1	.	TRBV5-4
CASADRGEVNEQFF	TGTGCCAGCGCCGACAGGGGAGAAGTGAATGAGCAGTTCTTC	TRBJ2-1	TRBD1	.	TRBV19
CASSSGRGYTF	TGTGCCAGCAGCTCAGGGAGGGGCTACACCTTC	TRBJ1-2	.	.	TRBV7-2
CASSLGGGPYNEQFF	TGTGCCAGCAGCCTCGGCGGGGGGCCCTACAATGAGCAGTTCTTC	TRBJ2-1	TRBD2	.	TRBV3-1/TRBV3-2
CAISVSGSTDTQYF	TGTGCCATCAGTGTGAGCGGAAGCACAGATACGCAGTATTTT	TRBJ2-3	.	.	TRBV10-3
CASSSVRGTGNTIYF	TGTGCCAGCAGCTCCGTCAGGGGGACTGGAAACACCATATATTTT	TRBJ1-3	TRBD1	.	TRBV7-9
CASSYSTAYEQYF	TGTGCCAGCAGTTACTCGACAGCCTACGAGCAGTACTTC	TRBJ2-7	.	once	TRBV6-2/TRBV6-3
CASRPTGGGNTIYF	TGTGCCAGCAGGCCCACAGGGGGCGGAAACACCATATATTTT	TRBJ1-3	TRBD1	.	TRBV27
CASSLGGLAGQETQYF	TGTGCCAGCAGCTTAGGCGGACTAGCGGGACAAGAGACCCAGTACTTC	TRBJ2-5	TRBD2	few	TRBV11-3
CASSLLGAGTEAFF	TGTGCCAGCAGTTTGTTGGGGGCAGGCACTGAAGCTTTCTTT	TRBJ1-1	.	few	TRBV28
CASSSLGQSYF	TGTGCCAGCAGCTCCCTGGGACAGTCCTACTTC	TRBJ2-7	TRBD1	few	TRBV3-1/TRBV3-2
CASSPGLINTEAFF	TGTGCCAGCAGCCCTGGACTGATTAACACTGAAGCTTTCTTT	TRBJ1-1	.	.	TRBV7-9
CASSDPGQGNGGYTF	TGTGCCAGCAGTGACCCGGGACAGGGAAATGGTGGCTACACCTTC	TRBJ1-2	TRBD1	.	TRBV6-4
CASRAGRGLSEQYF	TGTGCCAGCCGGGCGGGGCGGGGACTAAGCGAGCAGTACTTC	TRBJ2-7	TRBD2	.	TRBV6-5
CASSLAGRGDSPLHF	TGTGCCAGCAGCTTAGCTGGCAGGGGGGACTCACCCCTCCACTTT	TRBJ1-6	TRBD1	.	TRBV11-2
CASSQTPDSAYGYTF	TGTGCCAGCAGCCAAACCCCGGACAGCGCCTATGGCTACACCTTC	TRBJ1-2	.	few	TRBV3-1/TRBV3-2
CASSFGRPPGTQYF	TGTGCCAGCAGTTTCGGACGGCCCCCAGGGACGCAGTATTTT	TRBJ2-3	.	.	TRBV28
CASSIRTGGVGTEAFF	TGTGCCAGTAGTATCCGGACAGGGGGAGTTGGTACTGAAGCTTTCTTT	TRBJ1-1	TRBD1	.	TRBV19
CAGSRDRTSPLHF	TGTGCCGGCAGTAGGGACAGGACTTCACCCCTCCACTTT	TRBJ1-6	TRBD1	.	TRBV6-5
CASSLGGVVRNEQFF	TGTGCCAGCAGTTTAGGAGGGGTAGTACGCAATGAGCAGTTCTTC	TRBJ2-1	.	.	TRBV28
CASSEGANTEAFF	TGTGCCAGCAGTGAAGGGGCGAACACTGAAGCTTTCTTT	TRBJ1-1	.	few	TRBV2
CASSKTGSSYEQYF	TGTGCCAGCAGCAAAACCGGGAGCTCCTACGAGCAGTACTTC	TRBJ2-7	.	.	TRBV9
CASSSFGSSYEQYF	TGTGCCAGCAGCTCTTTCGGGAGCTCCTACGAGCAGTACTTC	TRBJ2-7	.	.	TRBV7-9
CASSHLSSTGELFF	TGTGCCAGCAGCCACCTGTCGAGCACCGGGGAGCTGTTTTTT	TRBJ2-2	.	.	TRBV14
CASSFGGDGYEQYF	TGTGCCAGCAGTTTCGGCGGGGACGGCTACGAGCAGTACTTC	TRBJ2-7	.	once	TRBV28
CASSLAAGSSYEQYF	TGTGCCAGCAGCTTAGCGGCAGGTTCGTCCTACGAGCAGTACTTC	TRBJ2-7	.	.	TRBV11-1
CASSTWTGNEQYF	TGTGCCAGCAGCACCTGGACAGGGAACGAGCAGTACTTC	TRBJ2-7	TRBD1	.	TRBV7-6
CASSREAMNTEAFF	TGTGCCAGCAGTAGGGAGGCGATGAACACTGAAGCTTTCTTT	TRBJ1-1	.	.	TRBV5-4
CASRYRVDSNQPQHF	TGTGCCAGTAGATACCGGGTTGATAGCAATCAGCCCCAGCATTTT	TRBJ1-5	.	.	TRBV19
CASREGGNRAQHF	TGTGCCAGCCGGGAGGGAGGGAATAGAGCCCAGCATTTT	TRBJ1-5	.	.	TRBV2
CASSDGEEQYF	TGTGCCAGCAGTGACGGAGAGGAGCAGTACTTC	TRBJ2-7	.	many	TRBV28
CASSRTRRETQYF	TGTGCCAGCAGCCGGACACGGCGGGAGACCCAGTACTTC	TRBJ2-5	.	.	TRBV11-2
CASSPPLAASTDTQYF	TGCGCCAGCAGCCCCCCCCTAGCGGCTAGCACAGATACGCAGTATTTT	TRBJ2-3	TRBD2	once	TRBV4-1
CSADRGNGYTF	TGCAGTGCCGACAGGGGGAACGGCTACACCTTC	TRBJ1-2	TRBD1	.	TRBV20-1
CASSRGGLVNNEQFF	TGTGCCAGCAGCCGGGGGGGATTAGTAAACAATGAGCAGTTCTTC	TRBJ2-1	TRBD2	.	TRBV5-4
CASSTGTYGYTF	TGTGCCAGCAGTACAGGGACCTATGGCTACACCTTC	TRBJ1-2	.	.	TRBV28
CASSVIGETEAFF	TGCGCCAGCAGTGTTATAGGAGAGACTGAAGCTTTCTTT	TRBJ1-1	.	.	TRBV10-2
CASSFTSGSGETQYF	TGTGCCAGCAGCTTTACTAGCGGGAGTGGGGAGACCCAGTACTTC	TRBJ2-5	TRBD2	few	TRBV7-2
CASSSGQGRGYTF	TGTGCCAGCAGTTCGGGACAGGGTCGTGGCTACACCTTC	TRBJ1-2	TRBD1	.	TRBV12-3/TRBV12-4
CASSQEQGRGPQHF	TGCGCCAGCAGCCAAGAGCAGGGAAGAGGGCCCCAGCATTTT	TRBJ1-5	.	.	TRBV4-1
CASSRDTYEQYF	TGTGCCAGTTCTCGGGACACCTACGAGCAGTACTTC	TRBJ2-7	.	.	TRBV6-5
CAWSAQGAGEQYF	TGTGCCTGGAGTGCTCAGGGAGCGGGGGAGCAGTACTTC	TRBJ2-7	TRBD2	.	TRBV30
CASSPRQVQETQYF	TGTGCCAGCAGCCCTAGACAGGTCCAAGAGACCCAGTACTTC	TRBJ2-5	.	.	TRBV7-9
CASSPYLSSYNEQFF	TGTGCCAGCAGCCCCTACTTGAGCTCCTACAATGAGCAGTTCTTC	TRBJ2-1	.	.	TRBV3-1/TRBV3-2
CAWSLHNRVSYEQYF	TGTGCCTGGAGTCTCCACAACAGGGTCTCCTACGAGCAGTACTTC	TRBJ2-7	.	.	TRBV30
CASSGAGTNEKLFF	TGTGCCAGCAGTGGGGCAGGAACTAATGAAAAACTGTTTTTT	TRBJ1-4	.	.	TRBV2